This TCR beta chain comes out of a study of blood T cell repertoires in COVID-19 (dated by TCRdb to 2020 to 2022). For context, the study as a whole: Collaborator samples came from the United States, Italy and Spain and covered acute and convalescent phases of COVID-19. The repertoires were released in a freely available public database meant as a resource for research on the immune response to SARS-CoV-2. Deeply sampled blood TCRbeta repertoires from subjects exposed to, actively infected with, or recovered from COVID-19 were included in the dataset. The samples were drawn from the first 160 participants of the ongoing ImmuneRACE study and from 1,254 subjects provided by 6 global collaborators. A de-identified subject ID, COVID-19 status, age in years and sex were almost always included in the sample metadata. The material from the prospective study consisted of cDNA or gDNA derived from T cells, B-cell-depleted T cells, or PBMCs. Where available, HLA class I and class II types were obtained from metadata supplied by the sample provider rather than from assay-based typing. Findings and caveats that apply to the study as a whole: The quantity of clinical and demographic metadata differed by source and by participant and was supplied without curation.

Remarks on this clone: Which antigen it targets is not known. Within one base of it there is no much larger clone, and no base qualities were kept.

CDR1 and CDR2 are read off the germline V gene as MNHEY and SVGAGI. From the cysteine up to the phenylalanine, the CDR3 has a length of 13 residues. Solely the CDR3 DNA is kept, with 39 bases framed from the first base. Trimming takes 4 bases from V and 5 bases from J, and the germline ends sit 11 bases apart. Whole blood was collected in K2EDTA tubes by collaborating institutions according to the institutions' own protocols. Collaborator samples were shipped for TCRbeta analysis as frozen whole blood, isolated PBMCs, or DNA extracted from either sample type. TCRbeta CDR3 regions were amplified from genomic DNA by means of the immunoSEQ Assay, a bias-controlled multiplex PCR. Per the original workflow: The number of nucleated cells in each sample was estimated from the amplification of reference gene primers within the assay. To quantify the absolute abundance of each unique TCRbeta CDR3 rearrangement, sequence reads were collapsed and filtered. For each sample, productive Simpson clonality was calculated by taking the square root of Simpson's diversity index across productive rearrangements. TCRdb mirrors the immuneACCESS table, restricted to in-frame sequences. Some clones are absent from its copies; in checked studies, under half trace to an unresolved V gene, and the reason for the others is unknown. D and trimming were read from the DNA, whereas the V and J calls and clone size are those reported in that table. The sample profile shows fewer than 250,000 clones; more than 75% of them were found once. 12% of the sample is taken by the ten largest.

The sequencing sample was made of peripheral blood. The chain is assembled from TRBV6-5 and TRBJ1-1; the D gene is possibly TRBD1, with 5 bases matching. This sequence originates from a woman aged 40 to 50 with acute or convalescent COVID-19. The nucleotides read TGTGCCAGCAGTTCCGGCAGGGAAACTGAAGCTTTCTTT. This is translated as CASSSGRETEAFF.